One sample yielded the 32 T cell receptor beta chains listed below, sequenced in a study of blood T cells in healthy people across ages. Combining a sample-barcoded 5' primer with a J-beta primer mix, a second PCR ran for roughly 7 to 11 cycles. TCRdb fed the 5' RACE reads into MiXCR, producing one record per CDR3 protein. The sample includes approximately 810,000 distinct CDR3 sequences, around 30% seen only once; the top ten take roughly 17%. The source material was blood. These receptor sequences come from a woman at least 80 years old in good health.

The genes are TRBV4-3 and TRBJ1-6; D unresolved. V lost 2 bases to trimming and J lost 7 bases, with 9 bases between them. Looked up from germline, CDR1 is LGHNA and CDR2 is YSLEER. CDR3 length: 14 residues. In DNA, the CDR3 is TGCGCCAGCAGCCAAACCAGGTTAAATTCACCCCTCCACTTT. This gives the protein CASSQTRLNSPLHF.

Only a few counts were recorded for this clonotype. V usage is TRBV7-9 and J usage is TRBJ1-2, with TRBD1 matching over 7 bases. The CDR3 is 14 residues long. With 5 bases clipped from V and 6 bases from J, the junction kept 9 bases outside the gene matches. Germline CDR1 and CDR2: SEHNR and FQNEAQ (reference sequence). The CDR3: CASSLRQGSDGYTF. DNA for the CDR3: TGTGCCAGCAGCCTCCGACAGGGATCGGATGGCTACACCTTC.

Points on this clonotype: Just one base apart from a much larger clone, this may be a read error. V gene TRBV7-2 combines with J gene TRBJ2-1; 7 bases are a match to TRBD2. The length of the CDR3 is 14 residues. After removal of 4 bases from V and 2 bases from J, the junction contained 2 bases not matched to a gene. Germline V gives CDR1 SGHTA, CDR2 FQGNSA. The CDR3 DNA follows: TGTGCCAGCAGCTGCCGGGGGGCCTACAATGAGCAGTTCTTC. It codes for CASSCRGAYNEQFF.

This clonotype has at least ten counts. CDR3 sequence reads: CSARKNSGANVLTF. The CDR3 nucleotides read TGCAGTGCTAGAAAAAACTCTGGGGCCAACGTCCTGACTTTC. This chain connects TRBV20-1 to TRBJ2-6; D is ambiguous. Trimming took 2 bases from V and 0 from J, leaving 5 bases between them. Germline values: CDR1 DFQATT, CDR2 SNEGSKA (reference sequence). The length of the CDR3 is 14 residues.

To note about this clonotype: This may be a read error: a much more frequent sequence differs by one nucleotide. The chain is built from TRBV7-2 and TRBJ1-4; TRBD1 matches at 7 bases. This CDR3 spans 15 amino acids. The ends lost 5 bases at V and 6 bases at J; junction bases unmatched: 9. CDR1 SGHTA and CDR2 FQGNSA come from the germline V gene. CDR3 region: CASSPPGTAHEKLFF. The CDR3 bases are TGTGCCAGCAGCCCCCCCGGGACAGCGCATGAAAAACTGTTTTTT.

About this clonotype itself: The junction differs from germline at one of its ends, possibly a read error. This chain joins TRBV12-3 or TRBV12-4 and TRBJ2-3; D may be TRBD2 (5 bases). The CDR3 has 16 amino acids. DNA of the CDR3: TGTGCCAGCAAAAGGAGAGACTTGGGGAGAGCAGATGCGCAGTATTTT. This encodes CASKRRDLGRADAQYF.

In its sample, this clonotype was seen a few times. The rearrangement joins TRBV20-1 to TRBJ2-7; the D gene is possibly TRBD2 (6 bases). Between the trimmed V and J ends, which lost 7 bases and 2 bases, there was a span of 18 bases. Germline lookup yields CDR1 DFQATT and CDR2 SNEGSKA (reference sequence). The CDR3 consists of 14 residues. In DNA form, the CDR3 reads TGCAGTGTTAGGCGGGGAGGTAGGACCTACGAGCAGTACTTC. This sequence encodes CSVRRGGRTYEQYF.

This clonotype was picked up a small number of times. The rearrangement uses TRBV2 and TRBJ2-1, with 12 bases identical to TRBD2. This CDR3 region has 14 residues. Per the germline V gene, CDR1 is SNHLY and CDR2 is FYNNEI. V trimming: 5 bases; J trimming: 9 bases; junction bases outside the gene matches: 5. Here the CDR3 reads CASSKLAGGREQFF. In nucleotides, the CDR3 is TGTGCCAGCAGTAAACTAGCGGGGGGCCGTGAGCAGTTCTTC.

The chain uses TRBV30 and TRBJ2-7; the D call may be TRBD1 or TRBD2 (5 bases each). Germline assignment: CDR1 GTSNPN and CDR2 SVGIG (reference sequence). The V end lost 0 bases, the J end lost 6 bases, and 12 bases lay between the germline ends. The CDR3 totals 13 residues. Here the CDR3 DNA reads TGTGCCTGGAGTGTAGGCCCTGGGGGCGAGCAGTACTTC. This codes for CAWSVGPGGEQYF. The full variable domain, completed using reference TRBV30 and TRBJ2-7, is SQTIHQWPATLVQPVGSPLSLECTVEGTSNPNLYWYRQAAGRGLQLLFYSVGIGQISSEVPQNLSASRPQDRQFILSSKKLLLSDSGFYLCAWSVGPGGEQYFGPGTRLTVT.

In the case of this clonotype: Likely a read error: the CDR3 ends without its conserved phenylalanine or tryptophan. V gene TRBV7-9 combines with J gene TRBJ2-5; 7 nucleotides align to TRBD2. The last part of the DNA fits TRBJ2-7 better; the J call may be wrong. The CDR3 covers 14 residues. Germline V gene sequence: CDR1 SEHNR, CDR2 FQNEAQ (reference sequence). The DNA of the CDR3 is TGTGCCAGCAGTCCCCCGGGGGGATCCTACGAGCAGTACTGC. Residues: CASSPPGGSYEQYC.

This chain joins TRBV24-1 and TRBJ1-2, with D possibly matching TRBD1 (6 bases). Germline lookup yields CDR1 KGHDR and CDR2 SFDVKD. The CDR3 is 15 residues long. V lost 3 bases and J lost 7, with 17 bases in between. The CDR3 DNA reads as TGTGCCACCAGTGATGGGGTCAGGGGATTAGGTGGCTACACCTTC. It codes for CATSDGVRGLGGYTF.

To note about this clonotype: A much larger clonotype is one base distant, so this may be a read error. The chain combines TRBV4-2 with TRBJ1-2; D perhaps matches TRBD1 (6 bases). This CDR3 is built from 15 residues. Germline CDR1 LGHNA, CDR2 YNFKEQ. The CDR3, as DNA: TGTGCCAGCAGCCAAGACAGGGGCCCCATCTATGGCTGCACCTTC. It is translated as CASSQDRGPIYGCTF.

DNA for the CDR3: TGTGCCATCAGTGTCCGAGGGGTCAACTATGGCTACACCTTC. It specifies CAISVRGVNYGYTF. This chain connects TRBV10-3 to TRBJ1-2; possible D gene TRBD1, 5 bases. Germline assignment: CDR1 ENHRY and CDR2 SYGVKD. The V end lost 4 bases, the J end lost 2 bases, and 11 bases lay between the germline ends. There are 14 residues in the CDR3.

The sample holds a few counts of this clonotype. This CDR3 is CASSLSEYLVKNIQYF. CDR3 coding DNA: TGTGCCAGCAGCTTATCGGAATACCTAGTCAAAAACATTCAGTACTTC. The chain has TRBV11-1 and TRBJ2-4; unclear D gene. V gave up 2 bases and J gave up 3 bases, with 14 bases separating them. The CDR3 contains 16 residues. Per the germline V gene, CDR1 is SGHAT and CDR2 is FQDESV (reference sequence).

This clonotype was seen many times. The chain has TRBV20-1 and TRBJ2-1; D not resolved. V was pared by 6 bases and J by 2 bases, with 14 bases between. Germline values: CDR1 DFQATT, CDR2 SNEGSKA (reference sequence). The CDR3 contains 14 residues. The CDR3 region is CSARSGKAYNEQFF. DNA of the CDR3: TGCAGTGCGAGGTCGGGTAAAGCCTACAATGAGCAGTTCTTC.

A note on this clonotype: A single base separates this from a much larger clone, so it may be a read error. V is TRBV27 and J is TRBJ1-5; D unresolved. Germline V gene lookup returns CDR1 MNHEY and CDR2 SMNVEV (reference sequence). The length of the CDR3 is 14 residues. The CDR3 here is CASRPGSGNRPQHF. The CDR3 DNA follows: TGTGCCAGCAGACCAGGCAGCGGCAATCGGCCCCAGCATTTT.

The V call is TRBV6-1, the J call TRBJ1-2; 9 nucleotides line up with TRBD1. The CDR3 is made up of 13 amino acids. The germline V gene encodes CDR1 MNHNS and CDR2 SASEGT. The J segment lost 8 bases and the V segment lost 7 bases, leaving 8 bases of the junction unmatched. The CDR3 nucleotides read TGTGCCAGCAACCGGGACAGGGCCGTCGGCTACACCTTC. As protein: CASNRDRAVGYTF.

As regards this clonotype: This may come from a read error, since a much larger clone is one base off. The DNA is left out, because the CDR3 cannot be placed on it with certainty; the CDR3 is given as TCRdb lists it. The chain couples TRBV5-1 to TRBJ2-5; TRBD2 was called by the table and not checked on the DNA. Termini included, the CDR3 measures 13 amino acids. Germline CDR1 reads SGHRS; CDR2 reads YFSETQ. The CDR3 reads CVSRSMALRQQYF.

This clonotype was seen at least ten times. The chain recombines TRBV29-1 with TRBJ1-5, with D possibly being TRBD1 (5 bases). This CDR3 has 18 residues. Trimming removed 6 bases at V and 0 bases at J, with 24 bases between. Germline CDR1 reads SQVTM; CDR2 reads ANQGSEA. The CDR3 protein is CSVKPRDGSFPSNQPQHF. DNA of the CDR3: TGCAGCGTCAAACCAAGGGACGGGTCTTTTCCTAGCAATCAGCCCCAGCATTTT.

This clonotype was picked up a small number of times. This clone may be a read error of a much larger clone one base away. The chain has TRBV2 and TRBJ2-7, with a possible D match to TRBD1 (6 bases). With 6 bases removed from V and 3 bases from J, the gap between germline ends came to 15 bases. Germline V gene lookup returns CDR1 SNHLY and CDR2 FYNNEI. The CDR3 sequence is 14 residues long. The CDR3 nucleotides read TGTGCCAGCAGGGACCCTGGGACACACTACGAGCAGTACTTC. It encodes CASRDPGTHYEQYF.

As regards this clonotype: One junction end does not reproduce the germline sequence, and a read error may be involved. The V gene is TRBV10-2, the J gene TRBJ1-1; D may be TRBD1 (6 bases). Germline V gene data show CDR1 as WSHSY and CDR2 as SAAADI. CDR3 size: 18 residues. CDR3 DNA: TGCGCCAGCAGTGACCTTTTTAGGGGGTCCGTATTGAACATTGAAGCTTTCTTT. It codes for CASSDLFRGSVLNIEAFF.

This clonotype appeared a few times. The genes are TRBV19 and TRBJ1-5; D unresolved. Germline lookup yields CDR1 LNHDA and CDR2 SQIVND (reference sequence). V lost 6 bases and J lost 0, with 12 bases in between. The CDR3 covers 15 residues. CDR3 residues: CASRGPTYSNQPQHF. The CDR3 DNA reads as TGTGCCAGTAGGGGCCCCACATATAGCAATCAGCCCCAGCATTTT.

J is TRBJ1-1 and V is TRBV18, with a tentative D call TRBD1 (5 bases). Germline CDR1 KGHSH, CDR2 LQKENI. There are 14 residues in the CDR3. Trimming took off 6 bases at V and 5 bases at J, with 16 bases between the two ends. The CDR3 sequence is CASSQSRGGTEAFF. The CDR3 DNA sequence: TGTGCCAGCTCCCAAAGTAGGGGTGGAACTGAAGCTTTCTTT.

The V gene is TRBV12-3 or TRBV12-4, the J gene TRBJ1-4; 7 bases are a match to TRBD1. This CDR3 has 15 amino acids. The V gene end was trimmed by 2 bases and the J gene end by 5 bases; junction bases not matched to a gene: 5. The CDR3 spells CASSLLAGQNEKLFF. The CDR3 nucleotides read TGTGCCAGCAGTTTATTAGCGGGACAGAATGAAAAACTGTTTTTT.

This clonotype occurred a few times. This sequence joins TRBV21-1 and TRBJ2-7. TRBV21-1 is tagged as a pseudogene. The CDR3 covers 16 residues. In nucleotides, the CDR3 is TGTGCCAGCAGCCCCGTTGAGAATTCTACCCCCTACGAGCAGTACTTC. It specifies CASSPVENSTPYEQYF.

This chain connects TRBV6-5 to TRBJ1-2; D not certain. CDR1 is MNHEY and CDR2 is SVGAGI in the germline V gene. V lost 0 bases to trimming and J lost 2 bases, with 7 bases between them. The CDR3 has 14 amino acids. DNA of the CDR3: TGTGCCAGCAGTTACTCAGGAGACAACTATGGCTACACCTTC. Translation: CASSYSGDNYGYTF.

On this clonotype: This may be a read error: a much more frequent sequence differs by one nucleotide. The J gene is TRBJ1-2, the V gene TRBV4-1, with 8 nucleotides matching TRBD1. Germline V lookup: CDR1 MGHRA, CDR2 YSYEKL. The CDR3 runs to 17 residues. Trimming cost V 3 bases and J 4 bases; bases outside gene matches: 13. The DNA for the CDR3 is TGCGCCAGCAGCCAGGCGGGACAGGAGGCCAAGATCTATGGCTACACCTTC. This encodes CASSQAGQEAKIYGYTF.

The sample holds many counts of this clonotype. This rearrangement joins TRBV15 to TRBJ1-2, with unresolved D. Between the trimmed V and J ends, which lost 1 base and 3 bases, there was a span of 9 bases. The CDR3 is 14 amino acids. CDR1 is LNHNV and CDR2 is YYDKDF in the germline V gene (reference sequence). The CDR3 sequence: CATSRGPSYYGYTF. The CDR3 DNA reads TGTGCCACCAGCAGAGGGCCCAGCTACTATGGCTACACCTTC.

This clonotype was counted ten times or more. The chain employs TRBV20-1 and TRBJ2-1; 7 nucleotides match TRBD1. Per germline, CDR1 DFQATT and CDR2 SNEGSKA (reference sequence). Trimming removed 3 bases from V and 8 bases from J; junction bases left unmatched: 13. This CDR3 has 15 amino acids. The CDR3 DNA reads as TGCAGTGCTAGCAGTAGGGGGCTTGCCCTGGATGAGCAGTTCTTC. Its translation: CSASSRGLALDEQFF.

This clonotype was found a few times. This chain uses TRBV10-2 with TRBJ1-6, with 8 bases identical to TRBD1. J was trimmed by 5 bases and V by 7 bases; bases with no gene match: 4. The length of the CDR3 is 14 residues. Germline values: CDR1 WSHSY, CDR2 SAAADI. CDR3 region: CASNGQGHNSPLHF. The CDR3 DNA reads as TGCGCCAGCAACGGACAGGGTCATAATTCACCCCTCCACTTT.

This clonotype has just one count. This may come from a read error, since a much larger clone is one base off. CDR3 loop: CAGRRTSDEQFF. CDR3 in DNA: TGTGCCGGCAGACGGACTAGCGATGAGCAGTTCTTC. The chain employs TRBV12-3 or TRBV12-4 and TRBJ2-1; 9 bases align to TRBD2. This CDR3 has 12 amino acids.

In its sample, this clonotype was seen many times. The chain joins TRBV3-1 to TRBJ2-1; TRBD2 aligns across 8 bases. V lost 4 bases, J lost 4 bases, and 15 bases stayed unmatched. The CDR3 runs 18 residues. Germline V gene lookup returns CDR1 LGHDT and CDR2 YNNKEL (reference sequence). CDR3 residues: CASSRNWGRGALYNEQFF. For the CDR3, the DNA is TGTGCCAGCAGCCGAAACTGGGGGCGGGGGGCTTTATACAATGAGCAGTTCTTC.